This T cell receptor beta chain was retrieved from a study of cytotoxic CD8 clonotypes in ibrutinib-treated CLL. The CDR3 length is 15 residues. The germline CDR1 and CDR2 sequences are LNHDA and SQIVND (reference sequence). Trimming took 5 bases from V and 3 from J, leaving 17 bases between them. Deep sequencing aimed at 1 in 200,000 to 1 in 1 million T cells' resolution. The assay was immunoSEQ multiplex PCR, and TCRdb's table has in-frame clones only and misses some. This sample has fewer than 400,000 clones, with 60% to 80% found just once. This receptor was obtained from a human donor with chronic lymphocytic leukemia. The sequences come from PBMCs, collected after 36 months of ibrutinib treatment. The rearrangement uses TRBV19 and TRBJ2-7, with D perhaps TRBD1 (5 bases). As DNA, the CDR3 is TGTGCCAGTAGTCACATTGCGGACACGAACTACGAGCAGTACTTC. This sequence encodes CASSHIADTNYEQYF.